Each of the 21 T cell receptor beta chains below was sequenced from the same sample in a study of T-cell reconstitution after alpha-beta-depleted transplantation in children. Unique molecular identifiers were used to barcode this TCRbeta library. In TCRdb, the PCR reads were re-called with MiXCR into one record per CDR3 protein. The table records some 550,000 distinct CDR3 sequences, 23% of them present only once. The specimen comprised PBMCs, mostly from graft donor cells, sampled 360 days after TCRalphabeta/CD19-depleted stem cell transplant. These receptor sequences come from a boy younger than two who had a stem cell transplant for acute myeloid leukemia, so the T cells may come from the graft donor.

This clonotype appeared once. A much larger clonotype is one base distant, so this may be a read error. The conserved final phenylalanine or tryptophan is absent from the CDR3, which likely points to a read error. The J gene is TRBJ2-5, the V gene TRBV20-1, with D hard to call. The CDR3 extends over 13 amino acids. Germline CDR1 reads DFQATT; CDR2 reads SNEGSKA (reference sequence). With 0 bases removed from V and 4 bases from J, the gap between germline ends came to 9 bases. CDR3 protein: CSARDPGGETQYS. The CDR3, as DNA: TGCAGTGCTAGAGATCCGGGCGGAGAGACCCAGTACTCC.

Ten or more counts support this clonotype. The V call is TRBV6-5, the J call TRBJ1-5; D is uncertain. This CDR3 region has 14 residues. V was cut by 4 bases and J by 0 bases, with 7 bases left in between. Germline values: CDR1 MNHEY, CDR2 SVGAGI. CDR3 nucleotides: TGTGCCAGCAGTTCACGGGGTAGCAATCAGCCCCAGCATTTT. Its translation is CASSSRGSNQPQHF.

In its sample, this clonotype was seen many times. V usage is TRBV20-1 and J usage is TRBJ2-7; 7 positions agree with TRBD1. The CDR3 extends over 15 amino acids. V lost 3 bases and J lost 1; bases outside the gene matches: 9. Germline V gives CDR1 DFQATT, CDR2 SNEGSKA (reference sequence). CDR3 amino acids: CSARGARGLSYEQYV. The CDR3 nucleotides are TGCAGTGCTAGGGGGGCCAGGGGGTTATCCTACGAGCAGTACGTC.

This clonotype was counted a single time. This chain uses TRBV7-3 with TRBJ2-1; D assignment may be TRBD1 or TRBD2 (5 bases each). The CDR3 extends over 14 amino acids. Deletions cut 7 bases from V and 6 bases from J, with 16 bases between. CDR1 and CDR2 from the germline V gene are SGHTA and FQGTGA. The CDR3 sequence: CASNPGWDRNEQFF. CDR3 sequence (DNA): TGTGCCAGCAACCCTGGGTGGGACCGCAATGAGCAGTTCTTC.

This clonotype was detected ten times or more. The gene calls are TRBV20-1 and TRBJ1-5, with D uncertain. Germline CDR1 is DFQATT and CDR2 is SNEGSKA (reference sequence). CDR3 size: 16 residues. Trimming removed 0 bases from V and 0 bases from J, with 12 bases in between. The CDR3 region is CSARDKQLYSNQPQHF. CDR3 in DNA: TGCAGTGCTAGAGATAAACAGCTTTATAGCAATCAGCCCCAGCATTTT.

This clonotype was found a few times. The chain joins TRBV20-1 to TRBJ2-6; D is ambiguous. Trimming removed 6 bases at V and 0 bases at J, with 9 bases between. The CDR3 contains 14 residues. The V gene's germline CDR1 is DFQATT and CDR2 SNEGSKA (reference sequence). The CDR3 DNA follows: TGCAGTGCCCCTATTATCTCTGGGGCCAACGTCCTGACTTTC. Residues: CSAPIISGANVLTF.

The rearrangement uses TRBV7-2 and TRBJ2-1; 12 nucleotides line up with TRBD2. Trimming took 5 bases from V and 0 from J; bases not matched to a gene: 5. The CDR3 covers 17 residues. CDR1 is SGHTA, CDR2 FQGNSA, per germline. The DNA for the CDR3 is TGTGCCAGCAGCCGGAGACTAGCGGGGGTCTCCTACAATGAGCAGTTCTTC. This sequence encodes CASSRRLAGVSYNEQFF.

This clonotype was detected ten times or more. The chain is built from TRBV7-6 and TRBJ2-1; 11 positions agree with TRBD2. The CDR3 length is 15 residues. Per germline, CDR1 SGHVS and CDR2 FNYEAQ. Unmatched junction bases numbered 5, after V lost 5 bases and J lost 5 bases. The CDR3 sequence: CASSMWTSGHNEQFF. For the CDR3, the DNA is TGTGCCAGCAGCATGTGGACTAGCGGGCACAATGAGCAGTTCTTC.

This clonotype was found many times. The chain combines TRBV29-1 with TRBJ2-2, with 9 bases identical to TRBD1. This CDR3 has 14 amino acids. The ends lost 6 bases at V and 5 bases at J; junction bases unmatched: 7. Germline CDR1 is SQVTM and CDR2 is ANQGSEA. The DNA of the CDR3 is TGCAGCGTCCTTGCCGGGACAGGGACCGGGGAGCTGTTTTTT. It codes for CSVLAGTGTGELFF.

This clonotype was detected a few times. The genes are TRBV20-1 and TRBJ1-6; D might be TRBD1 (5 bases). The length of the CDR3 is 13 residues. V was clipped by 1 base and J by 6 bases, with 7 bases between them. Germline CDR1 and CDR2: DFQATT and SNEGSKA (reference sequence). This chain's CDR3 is CSARGDGNSPLHF. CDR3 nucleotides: TGCAGTGCTAGAGGGGACGGTAATTCACCCCTCCACTTT.

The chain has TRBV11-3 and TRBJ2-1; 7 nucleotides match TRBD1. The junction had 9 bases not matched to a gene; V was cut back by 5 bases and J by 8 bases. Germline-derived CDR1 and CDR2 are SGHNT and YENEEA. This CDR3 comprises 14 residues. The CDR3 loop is CASSPGQVYYEQFF. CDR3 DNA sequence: TGTGCCAGCAGCCCTGGACAGGTTTACTATGAGCAGTTCTTC.

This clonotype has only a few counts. CDR3 in amino acids: CASSHWGTEAFF. The CDR3 region has the DNA TGTGCCAGCAGCCATTGGGGGACTGAAGCTTTCTTT. This chain links TRBV3-1 with TRBJ1-1, with TRBD1 as a possible D gene (5 bases). The V end was cut by 3 bases, the J end by 5 bases, with 7 bases between. The CDR3 loop spans 12 amino acids. CDR1 LGHDT and CDR2 YNNKEL come from the germline V gene (reference sequence).

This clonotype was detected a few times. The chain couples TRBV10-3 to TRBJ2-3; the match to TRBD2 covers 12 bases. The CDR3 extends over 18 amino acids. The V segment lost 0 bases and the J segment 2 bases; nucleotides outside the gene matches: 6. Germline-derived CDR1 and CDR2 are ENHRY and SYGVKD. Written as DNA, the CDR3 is TGTGCCATCAGTGAGTCGGCCTGGACTAGCGGGGCCACAGATACGCAGTATTTT. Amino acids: CAISESAWTSGATDTQYF.

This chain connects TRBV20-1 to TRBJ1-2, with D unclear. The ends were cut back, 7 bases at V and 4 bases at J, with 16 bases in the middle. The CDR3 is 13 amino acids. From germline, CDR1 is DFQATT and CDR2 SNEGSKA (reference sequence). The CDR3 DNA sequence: TGCAGTGTAGGCCAGGCTCCTAGCTATGGCTACACCTTC. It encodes CSVGQAPSYGYTF.

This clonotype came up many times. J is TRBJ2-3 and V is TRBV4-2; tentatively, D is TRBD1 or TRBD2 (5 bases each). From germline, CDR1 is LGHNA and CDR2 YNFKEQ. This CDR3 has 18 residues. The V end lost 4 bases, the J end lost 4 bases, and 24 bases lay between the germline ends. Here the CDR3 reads CASSLGHRLAPVPDTQYF. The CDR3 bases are TGTGCCAGCAGCCTCGGACACCGGCTAGCCCCTGTCCCAGATACGCAGTATTTT.

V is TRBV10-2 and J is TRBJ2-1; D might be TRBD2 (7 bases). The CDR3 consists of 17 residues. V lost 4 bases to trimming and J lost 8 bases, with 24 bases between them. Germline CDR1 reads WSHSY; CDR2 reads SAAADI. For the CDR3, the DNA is TGCGCCAGCAGTGCCCCGAGGGAAGCGGGGCCAGGGGATGAGCAGTTCTTC. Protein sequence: CASSAPREAGPGDEQFF.

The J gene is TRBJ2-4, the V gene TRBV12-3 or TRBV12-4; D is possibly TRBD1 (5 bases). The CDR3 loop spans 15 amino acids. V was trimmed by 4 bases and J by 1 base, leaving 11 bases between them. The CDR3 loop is CASSSPRDAKNIQYF. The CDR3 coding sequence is TGTGCCAGCAGTTCACCCAGGGATGCCAAAAACATTCAGTACTTC.

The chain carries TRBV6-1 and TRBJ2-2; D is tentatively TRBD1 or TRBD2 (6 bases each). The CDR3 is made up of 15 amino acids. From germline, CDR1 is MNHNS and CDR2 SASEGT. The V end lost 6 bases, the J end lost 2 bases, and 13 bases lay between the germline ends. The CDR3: CASRGGRRNTGELFF. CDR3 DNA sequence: TGTGCCAGCAGAGGGGGGCGTCGAAACACCGGGGAGCTGTTTTTT.

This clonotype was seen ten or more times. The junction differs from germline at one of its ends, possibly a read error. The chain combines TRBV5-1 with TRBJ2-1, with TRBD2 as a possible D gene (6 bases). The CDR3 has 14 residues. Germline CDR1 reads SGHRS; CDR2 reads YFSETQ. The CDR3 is CASSFGGSYNEQFF. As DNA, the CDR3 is TGTGCCAGCAGTTTTGGGGGGTCCTACAATGAGCAGTTCTTC.

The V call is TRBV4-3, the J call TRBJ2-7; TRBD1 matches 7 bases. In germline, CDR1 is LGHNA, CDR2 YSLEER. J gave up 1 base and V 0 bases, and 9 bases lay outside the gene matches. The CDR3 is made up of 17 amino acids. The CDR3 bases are TGCGCCAGCAGCCAAGATCCGAGGACAGGAATTTCCTACGAGCAGTACTTC. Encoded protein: CASSQDPRTGISYEQYF.

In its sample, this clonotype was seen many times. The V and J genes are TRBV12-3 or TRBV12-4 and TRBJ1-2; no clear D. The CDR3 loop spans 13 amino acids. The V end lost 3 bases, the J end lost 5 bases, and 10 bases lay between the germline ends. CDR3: CASSFRTAYGYTF. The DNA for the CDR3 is TGTGCCAGCAGTTTTCGGACGGCTTATGGCTACACCTTC.